This T cell receptor (beta chain) is drawn from a study of T cell repertoires in cytomegalovirus infection. Per the germline V gene, CDR1 is LNHDA and CDR2 is SQIVND (reference sequence). The CDR3 loop spans 16 amino acids. The V and J ends lost 3 bases and 1 base respectively, with 15 bases between them. A single record per CDR3 protein comes from TCRdb applying MiXCR to the reads. The sample contains 650,000 to 900,000 distinct CDR3 sequences, 32% of which appear only once. Findings and caveats of the study: Using cumulative public TCR beta family frequency, the authors identified those who carried CMV together with the relevant HLA.

To note about this clonotype: Its antigen is currently unknown.

The chain is built from TRBV19 and TRBJ1-1; tentatively, D is TRBD1 (5 bases). The origin of this receptor is a human donor in good health (CMV status not recorded). Some clones in this sample may be carry-over from other donors' samples. The sequenced sample was cultured CD8+ T cells from PBMCs, obtained from culture after CMV antigen stimulation. CDR3 bases: TGTGCCAGTAGTATCGGGGGTTCAGATTGGAACACTGAAGCTTTCTTT. Encoded protein: CASSIGGSDWNTEAFF.